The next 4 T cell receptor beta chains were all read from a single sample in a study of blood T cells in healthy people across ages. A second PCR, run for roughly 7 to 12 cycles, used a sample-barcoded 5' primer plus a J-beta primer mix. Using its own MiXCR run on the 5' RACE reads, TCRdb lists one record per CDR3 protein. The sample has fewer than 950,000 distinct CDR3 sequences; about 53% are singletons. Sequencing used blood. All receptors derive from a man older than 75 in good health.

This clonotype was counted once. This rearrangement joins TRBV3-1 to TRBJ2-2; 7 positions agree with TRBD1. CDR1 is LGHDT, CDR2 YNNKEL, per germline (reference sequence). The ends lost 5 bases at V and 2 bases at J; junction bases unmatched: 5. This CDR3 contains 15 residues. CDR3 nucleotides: TGTGCCAGCAGCTACCGGGACAGAAACACCGGGGAGCTGTTTTTT. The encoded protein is CASSYRDRNTGELFF.

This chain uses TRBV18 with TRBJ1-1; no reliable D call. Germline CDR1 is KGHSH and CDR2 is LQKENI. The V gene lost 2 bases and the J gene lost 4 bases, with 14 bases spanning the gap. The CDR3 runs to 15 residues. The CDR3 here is CASSPNWQVFTEAFF. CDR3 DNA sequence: TGTGCCAGCTCACCAAACTGGCAGGTTTTCACTGAAGCTTTCTTT.

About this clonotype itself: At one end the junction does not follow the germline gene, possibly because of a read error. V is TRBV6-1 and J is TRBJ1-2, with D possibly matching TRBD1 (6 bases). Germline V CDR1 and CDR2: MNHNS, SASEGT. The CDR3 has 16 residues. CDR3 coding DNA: TGTGTCAGCAGTCCGCCCGGAGGGAGGGGGATCTATGGCTACACCTTC. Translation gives CVSSPPGGRGIYGYTF.

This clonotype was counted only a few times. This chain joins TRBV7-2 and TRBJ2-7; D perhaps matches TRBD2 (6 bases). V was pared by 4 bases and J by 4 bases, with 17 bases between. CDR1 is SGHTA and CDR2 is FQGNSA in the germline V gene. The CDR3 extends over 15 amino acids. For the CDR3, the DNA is TGTGCCAGCAGCTCGATGACTAGACCCACTTACGAGCAGTACTTC. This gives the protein CASSSMTRPTYEQYF. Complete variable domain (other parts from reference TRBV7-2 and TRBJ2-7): GAGVSQSPSNKVTEKGKDVELRCDPISGHTALYWYRQSLGQGLEFLIYFQGNSAPDKSGLPSDRFSAERTGGSVSTLTIQRTQQEDSAVYLCASSSMTRPTYEQYFGPGTRLTVT.